This T cell receptor beta chain was identified in a study of T-cell memory formation after mild COVID-19. About the study: Among the donors, TCR clusters were largely specific to each donor. General study results and limits: CD4/CD8 balance held among clones contracting day 15 to 85, and later expanders leaned CD4+.

Germline assignment: CDR1 ENHRY and CDR2 SYGVKD. Trimming removed 3 bases from V and 5 bases from J; junction bases left unmatched: 4. The CDR3 contains 16 residues. The sample holds a few counts of this clonotype. The antigen remains unidentified. TCRdb re-analysed the 5' RACE reads in MiXCR, keeping a single row per CDR3 protein. The data contain fewer than 650,000 distinct CDR3 sequences, about a fifth of them seen just once; the ten biggest clones take up 7.5% to 9.5%. The receptor was derived from an adult woman who had mild COVID-19 (a few samples of this study predate the infection). Cell type and time point are not known. The sequenced material came from PBMCs or a T cell subset sorted from them (not recorded which). The chain recombines TRBV10-3 with TRBJ1-4; 12 nucleotides match TRBD1. The CDR3 DNA reads TGTGCCATCAGTGAAGGGACAGGGGGCCGGAATGAAAAACTGTTTTTT. Protein product: CAISEGTGGRNEKLFF.